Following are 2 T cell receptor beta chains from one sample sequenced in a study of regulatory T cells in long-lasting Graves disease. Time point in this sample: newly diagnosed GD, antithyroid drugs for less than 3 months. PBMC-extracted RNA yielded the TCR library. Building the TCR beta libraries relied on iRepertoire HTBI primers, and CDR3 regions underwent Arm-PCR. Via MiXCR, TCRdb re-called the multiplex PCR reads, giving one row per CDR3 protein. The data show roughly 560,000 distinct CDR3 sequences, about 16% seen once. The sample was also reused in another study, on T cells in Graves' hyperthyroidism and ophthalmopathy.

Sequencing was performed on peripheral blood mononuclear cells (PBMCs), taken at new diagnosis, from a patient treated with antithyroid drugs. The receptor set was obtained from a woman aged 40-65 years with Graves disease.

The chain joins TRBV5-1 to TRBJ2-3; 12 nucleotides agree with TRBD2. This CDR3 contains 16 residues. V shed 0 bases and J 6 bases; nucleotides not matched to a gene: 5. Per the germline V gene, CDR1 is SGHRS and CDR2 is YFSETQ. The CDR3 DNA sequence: TGCGCCAGCAGCTTGGGACTAGCGGGGGCACAGGATACGCAGTATTTT. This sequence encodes CASSLGLAGAQDTQYF.

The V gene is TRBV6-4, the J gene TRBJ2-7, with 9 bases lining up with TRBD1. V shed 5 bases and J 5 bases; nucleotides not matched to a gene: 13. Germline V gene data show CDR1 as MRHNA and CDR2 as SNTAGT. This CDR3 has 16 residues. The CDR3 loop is CASSLLPGQGSHEQYF. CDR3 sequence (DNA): TGTGCCAGCAGTTTACTCCCGGGACAGGGATCCCACGAGCAGTACTTC.